Shown below are 26 T cell receptor beta chains from a single sample sequenced in a study of blood T cell repertoires in COVID-19. Here immunoSEQ multiplex PCR was the method, and the copy in TCRdb shows in-frame clones only, minus some. The repertoire holds about 400,000 clones, more than 75% seen once, with 3% in the top ten. Sample: peripheral blood. All receptors come from a human donor in a cohort sampled during active COVID-19.

The sample holds one count of this clone. This chain joins TRBV6-5 and TRBJ1-1; 7 bases are shared with TRBD1. The germline V gene encodes CDR1 MNHEY and CDR2 SVGAGI. The CDR3 runs 13 residues. Unmatched junction bases numbered 2, after V lost 6 bases and J lost 1 base. The CDR3 DNA sequence: TGTGCCAGCAGCTGGACAGGGAACACTGAAGCTTTCTTT. Translated, it gives CASSWTGNTEAFF.

The J gene is TRBJ1-1, the V gene TRBV18; TRBD1 aligns across 9 bases. The CDR3 is made up of 15 amino acids. The junction had 9 bases not matched to a gene; V was cut back by 3 bases and J by 7 bases. Germline lookup yields CDR1 KGHSH and CDR2 LQKENI. The CDR3 DNA reads TGTGCCAGCTCACCCTACGGGACAGGGAAGAGTGAAGCTTTCTTT. Translation gives CASSPYGTGKSEAFF.

The chain uses TRBV7-6 and TRBJ2-3; TRBD1 aligns across 8 bases. J was trimmed by 4 bases and V by 2 bases; bases with no gene match: 14. The CDR3 loop spans 18 amino acids. CDR1 SGHVS and CDR2 FNYEAQ come from the germline V gene. The CDR3 protein is CASSLNVLGQGIADTQYF. In nucleotides, the CDR3 is TGTGCCAGCAGCTTAAACGTTCTTGGACAGGGTATTGCAGATACGCAGTATTTT.

The chain has TRBV5-1 and TRBJ1-5; D not certain. V was trimmed by 4 bases and J by 0 bases, leaving 5 bases between them. The CDR3 length is 13 residues. Germline V gene sequence: CDR1 SGHRS, CDR2 YFSETQ. DNA of the CDR3: TGCGCCAGCAGCCGCGGTAGCAATCAGCCCCAGCATTTT. Translated: CASSRGSNQPQHF.

This clone occurred once. The CDR3 reads CASKGGANTGELFF. The CDR3 DNA follows: TGTGCCAGCAAGGGAGGGGCGAACACCGGGGAGCTGTTTTTT. The chain couples TRBV6-5 to TRBJ2-2; 7 positions agree with TRBD2. Per the germline V gene, CDR1 is MNHEY and CDR2 is SVGAGI. The CDR3 sequence is 14 residues long. The ends lost 7 bases at V and 0 bases at J; junction bases unmatched: 2.

J is TRBJ2-3 and V is TRBV4-2; 10 positions match TRBD2. Germline-derived CDR1 and CDR2 are LGHNA and YNFKEQ. The CDR3 runs 17 residues. V lost 4 bases to trimming and J lost 0 bases; unmatched junction nucleotides: 7. CDR3 amino acids: CASSRAIAGGSTDTQYF. In DNA, the CDR3 is TGTGCCAGCAGCCGGGCTATAGCGGGGGGAAGCACAGATACGCAGTATTTT.

The chain recombines TRBV5-6 with TRBJ2-5; 7 bases are a match to TRBD1. With V trimmed by 5 bases and J by 2 bases, 6 bases remained unmatched. The CDR3 covers 14 residues. In germline, CDR1 is SGHDT, CDR2 YYEEEE. CDR3 region: CASSSWTGQETQYF. Here the CDR3 DNA reads TGTGCCAGCAGTTCCTGGACAGGTCAAGAGACCCAGTACTTC.

The chain employs TRBV13 and TRBJ2-5; no firm D call. The V gene's germline CDR1 is PRHDT and CDR2 FYEKMQ (reference sequence). This CDR3 region has 14 residues. V lost 5 bases to trimming and J lost 2 bases, with 12 bases between them. The CDR3, as DNA: TGTGCCAGCAGCGCATCCAGAATACAAGAGACCCAGTACTTC. Translated: CASSASRIQETQYF. The entire variable domain, with the rest obtained from reference TRBV13 and TRBJ2-5, is as follows: AAGVIQSPRHLIKEKRETATLKCYPIPRHDTVYWYQQGPGQDPQFLISFYEKMQSDKGSIPDRFSAQQFSDYHSELNMSSLELGDSALYFCASSASRIQETQYFGPGTRLLVL.

This clone occurred many times. The chain recombines TRBV6-1 with TRBJ1-4, with a weak D call TRBD1 (5 bases). Looked up from germline, CDR1 is MNHNS and CDR2 is SASEGT. V gave up 1 base and J gave up 7 bases, with 13 bases separating them. This CDR3 is built from 15 residues. CDR3 DNA: TGTGCCAGCAGTGAAGTGTCGGGGGGAGGTGAAAAACTGTTTTTT. It codes for CASSEVSGGGEKLFF.

V gene TRBV19 combines with J gene TRBJ2-3; 9 bases align to TRBD2. V lost 10 bases and J lost 5; bases outside the gene matches: 13. Germline assignment: CDR1 LNHDA and CDR2 SQIVND (reference sequence). The CDR3 sequence is 15 residues long. In DNA, the CDR3 is TGTGCCACTAAAAACCCTAGCGGGGACCGAGATACGCAGTATTTT. The encoded protein is CATKNPSGDRDTQYF.

The chain recombines TRBV28 with TRBJ1-2; the match to TRBD1 covers 8 bases. V was clipped by 5 bases and J by 4 bases; unmatched bases: 12. Germline V gene sequence: CDR1 MDHEN, CDR2 SYDVKM. This CDR3 has 16 residues. CDR3 loop: CASSPHYRGEGYGYTF. The CDR3 region has the DNA TGTGCCAGCAGTCCCCATTACAGGGGGGAAGGCTATGGCTACACCTTC.

The V gene is TRBV11-3, the J gene TRBJ2-5; D may be TRBD1 (7 bases). The V gene lost 5 bases and the J gene lost 7 bases, with 14 bases spanning the gap. The CDR3 loop spans 13 amino acids. Germline V gives CDR1 SGHNT, CDR2 YENEEA. The CDR3 region is CASSQSQGGTQYF. The CDR3 bases are TGTGCCAGCAGCCAGTCCCAGGGGGGGACCCAGTACTTC.

The V and J genes are TRBV3-1 (or the pseudogene TRBV3-2) and TRBJ1-2; 10 bases agree with TRBD1. Losses at the gene ends were 1 base for V and 2 bases for J; bases not matched to a gene: 4. The CDR3 is made up of 16 amino acids. The germline CDR1 and CDR2 sequences are LGHDT and YNNKEL (reference sequence). CDR3 coding DNA: TGTGCCAGCAGCCAAGGGACAGGGGGGTCAAACTATGGCTACACCTTC. Translated: CASSQGTGGSNYGYTF.

As DNA, the CDR3 is TGTGCCAGCAGCAGCAGGGGTGGAGTCTACGAGCAGTACTTC. Protein sequence: CASSSRGGVYEQYF. This chain links TRBV4-2 with TRBJ2-7; D might be TRBD1 (6 bases). Germline values: CDR1 LGHNA, CDR2 YNFKEQ. There are 14 residues in the CDR3. V lost 5 bases, J lost 3 bases, and 14 bases lay in between.

This chain links TRBV11-2 with TRBJ2-4; 11 bases are a match to TRBD2. V gave up 2 bases and J gave up 0 bases; unmatched junction bases: 9. The CDR3 is 19 amino acids. Germline CDR1 is SGHAT and CDR2 is FQNNGV. The CDR3 is CASSLKLAGGYIAKNIQYF. CDR3 coding DNA: TGTGCCAGCAGCTTAAAGCTAGCGGGGGGCTATATAGCCAAAAACATTCAGTACTTC.

This clone was found once. The chain has TRBV28 and TRBJ1-5, with D perhaps matching TRBD1 (5 bases). Trimming removed 7 bases at V and 0 bases at J, with 13 bases between. Germline assignment: CDR1 MDHEN and CDR2 SYDVKM. CDR3 length: 15 residues. The CDR3 protein is CASTTGRSSNQPQHF. Here the CDR3 DNA reads TGTGCCAGCACCACAGGACGGTCTAGCAATCAGCCCCAGCATTTT.

V is TRBV7-3 and J is TRBJ2-2, with 10 positions matching TRBD2. After removal of 5 bases from V and 0 bases from J, the junction contained 0 bases not matched to a gene. The CDR3 consists of 15 residues. Germline CDR1 is SGHTA and CDR2 is FQGTGA. The CDR3 bases are TGTGCCAGCAGCACTAGCGGGACGAACACCGGGGAGCTGTTTTTT. Translation gives CASSTSGTNTGELFF. Full variable domain (missing parts from reference TRBV7-3 and TRBJ2-2): GAGVSQTPSNKVTEKGKYVELRCDPISGHTALYWYRQSLGQGPEFLIYFQGTGAADDSGLPNDRFFAVRPEGSVSTLKIQRTERGDSAVYLCASSTSGTNTGELFFGEGSRLTVL.

In this sample, this clone turned up a few times. The chain joins TRBV6-5 to TRBJ1-4, with D maybe TRBD1 (5 bases). The CDR3 totals 14 residues. The germline gives CDR1 MNHEY, CDR2 SVGAGI. Deletions cut 8 bases from V and 5 bases from J, with 15 bases between. For the CDR3, the DNA is TGTGCCAGCGCACCAAGGGGCCCAAATGAAAAACTGTTTTTT. It encodes CASAPRGPNEKLFF.

This chain links TRBV5-1 with TRBJ2-3, with 8 bases fitting TRBD1. CDR1 and CDR2 from the germline V gene are SGHRS and YFSETQ. The CDR3 is 16 amino acids. The V gene end was trimmed by 1 base and the J gene end by 2 bases; junction bases not matched to a gene: 6. The chain's CDR3 is CASSLTGTGVTDTQYF. The DNA for the CDR3 is TGCGCCAGCAGCTTGACCGGGACAGGAGTCACAGATACGCAGTATTTT. The whole variable domain, filled in from reference TRBV5-1 and TRBJ2-3, reads KAGVTQTPRYLIKTRGQQVTLSCSPISGHRSVSWYQQTPGQGLQFLFEYFSETQRNKGNFPGRFSGRQFSNSRSEMNVSTLELGDSALYLCASSLTGTGVTDTQYFGPGTRLTVL.

The chain is built from TRBV4-1 and TRBJ1-2; D is perhaps TRBD1 (5 bases). Germline V gene sequence: CDR1 MGHRA, CDR2 YSYEKL. The length of the CDR3 is 15 residues. Between the trimmed V and J ends, which lost 1 base and 2 bases, there was a span of 11 bases. CDR3 region: CASSQAGNLNYGYTF. The DNA of the CDR3 is TGCGCCAGCAGCCAAGCAGGGAATCTAAACTATGGCTACACCTTC.

The table lists this clone with a few counts. The genes are TRBV9 and TRBJ2-2; 7 nucleotides line up with TRBD1. Trimming cost V 2 bases and J 1 base; bases outside gene matches: 5. This CDR3 comprises 16 residues. Germline assignment: CDR1 SGDLS and CDR2 YYNGEE. CDR3 nucleotides: TGTGCCAGCAGCGTCCGGGACAGACTGAACACCGGGGAGCTGTTTTTT. Translation gives CASSVRDRLNTGELFF. The whole variable domain, filled in from reference TRBV9 and TRBJ2-2, reads DSGVTQTPKHLITATGQRVTLRCSPRSGDLSVYWYQQSLDQGLQFLIQYYNGEERAKGNILERFSAQQFPDLHSELNLSSLELGDSALYFCASSVRDRLNTGELFFGEGSRLTVL.

This clone was recorded a few times. The chain employs TRBV27 and TRBJ1-6; 7 bases agree with TRBD1. V was pared by 4 bases and J by 9 bases, with 12 bases of the junction left unmatched. The CDR3 is 16 residues long. From germline, CDR1 is MNHEY and CDR2 SMNVEV (reference sequence). CDR3 nucleotide sequence: TGTGCCAGCAGTTCCCCCGGGACAGCGTCACCTTCACCCCTCCACTTT. Its protein product is CASSSPGTASPSPLHF.

This rearrangement joins TRBV5-1 to TRBJ1-1; 12 bases match TRBD1. CDR3 length equals 16 residues. V dropped 5 bases and J dropped 4; count of bases not matched to a gene: 9. CDR1 and CDR2 from the germline V gene are SGHRS and YFSETQ. CDR3 residues: CASRTGQGASGTEAFF. The CDR3 bases are TGCGCCAGCAGAACGGGACAGGGGGCATCGGGCACTGAAGCTTTCTTT.

V is TRBV5-6 and J is TRBJ2-5; D gene ambiguous. Trimming took 4 bases from V and 5 from J, leaving 18 bases between them. The CDR3 consists of 15 residues. Germline lookup yields CDR1 SGHDT and CDR2 YYEEEE. CDR3 loop: CASSLSGLSAETQYF. The CDR3 region has the DNA TGTGCCAGCAGCCTCTCGGGTCTTTCAGCGGAGACCCAGTACTTC.

The DNA of the CDR3 is TGTGCCAGCAGCTTTTACCAACGGAGGGAGCCCATCTATGGCTACACCTTC. Its protein is CASSFYQRREPIYGYTF. The chain recombines TRBV5-6 with TRBJ1-2; no reliable D call. The CDR3 consists of 17 residues. Germline V gives CDR1 SGHDT, CDR2 YYEEEE. V lost 2 bases and J 4 bases, leaving 21 bases between the germline ends.

The chain is built from TRBV29-1 and TRBJ1-1, with D unclear. There are 13 residues in the CDR3. The germline V gene has CDR1 SQVTM and CDR2 ANQGSEA. V lost 7 bases to trimming and J lost 4 bases, with 16 bases between them. The CDR3, as DNA: TGCAGCGCCCCTTACGGTCCGGGCACTGAAGCTTTCTTT. This encodes CSAPYGPGTEAFF. Together with reference TRBV29-1 and TRBJ1-1, the CDR3 gives the full variable domain: SAVISQKPSRDICQRGTSLTIQCQVDSQVTMMFWYRQQPGQSLTLIATANQGSEATYESGFVIDKFPISRPNLTFSTLTVSNMSPEDSSIYLCSAPYGPGTEAFFGQGTRLTVV.